A selection of T cell receptor beta chains follows, all from one sample in a study of blood T cell repertoires in COVID-19. Measured with immunoSEQ multiplex PCR; TCRdb has only the in-frame clones, and not every one. The sample yields about 250,000 clones, 65% to 90% seen once. Sample: PBMCs or T cells enriched from blood (not recorded which). All receptors come from a woman in her fifties or sixties with acute COVID-19. Both conserved end residues are part of each CDR3. The D gene is left open where the match is weak. Clone size, where shown, is once, few, many, or a class for clones that have expanded.

TRBJ2-4	-	TRBV4-3	-	CASSQTTPQGVTQLAKNIQYF	TGCGCCAGCAGCCAAACGACCCCCCAGGGCGTAACTCAACTAGCCAAAAACATTCAGTACTTC
TRBJ2-7	TRBD2	TRBV6-5	-	CASSTGGVVYEQYF	TGTGCCAGCAGTACCGGGGGGGTAGTCTACGAGCAGTACTTC
TRBJ2-7	-	TRBV9	-	CASSVLDRAYEQYF	TGTGCCAGCAGCGTACTGGACAGAGCCTACGAGCAGTACTTC
TRBJ1-6	-	TRBV7-2	-	CASSLLELRNSPLHF	TGTGCCAGCAGCTTGCTGGAGTTGAGGAATTCACCCCTCCACTTT
TRBJ2-7	TRBD1	TRBV4-3	-	CASSQGIGQGWYEQYF	TGCGCCAGCAGCCAAGGAATTGGACAGGGATGGTACGAGCAGTACTTC
TRBJ1-1	-	TRBV27	-	CASSSSQWGAHTEAFF	TGTGCCAGCAGTTCAAGCCAGTGGGGCGCGCACACTGAAGCTTTCTTT
TRBJ1-1	TRBD1	TRBV11-2	few	CASSYWTGDEAFF	TGTGCCAGCAGCTATTGGACAGGCGACGAAGCTTTCTTT
TRBJ1-1	-	TRBV19	few	CASTSQLMNTEAFF	TGTGCCAGTACCTCACAGCTGATGAACACTGAAGCTTTCTTT
TRBJ2-7	TRBD1	TRBV24-1	-	CATSTGDRPYEQYF	TGTGCCACCAGCACCGGGGACAGGCCCTACGAGCAGTACTTC
TRBJ1-2	-	TRBV9	many	CASSVVPGMGGYTF	TGTGCCAGCAGCGTAGTACCGGGAATGGGTGGCTACACCTTC
TRBJ1-2	TRBD1	TRBV3-1/TRBV3-2	-	CASSRTGGDYGYTF	TGTGCCAGCAGCCGGACAGGGGGCGACTATGGCTACACCTTC
TRBJ2-5	TRBD2	TRBV7-8	-	CASSEILAGKETQYF	TGTGCCAGCAGCGAAATACTAGCGGGGAAAGAGACCCAGTACTTC
TRBJ1-5	TRBD1	TRBV24-1	-	CATSDHHRGSNQPQHF	TGTGCCACCAGTGACCACCACAGGGGTAGCAATCAGCCCCAGCATTTT
TRBJ1-6	-	TRBV2	-	CASSGTGTADSPLHF	TGTGCCAGCAGTGGGACGGGGACTGCGGATTCACCCCTCCACTTT
TRBJ1-5	-	TRBV30	-	CAWSTQGGSNQPQHF	TGTGCCTGGAGTACACAGGGTGGGAGCAATCAGCCCCAGCATTTT
TRBJ1-2	TRBD1	TRBV29-1	-	CSVVPGTANYGYTF	TGCAGCGTTGTCCCCGGGACAGCTAACTATGGCTACACCTTC
TRBJ2-1	-	TRBV18	-	CASSPPEEYNEQFF	TGTGCCAGCTCACCCCCTGAGGAATACAATGAGCAGTTCTTC
TRBJ1-1	-	TRBV12-5	-	CASGPNGDTEAFF	TGTGCTAGTGGTCCGAACGGGGACACTGAAGCTTTCTTT
TRBJ1-2	TRBD1	TRBV27	-	CASSLYRDRALGYTF	TGTGCCAGCAGTTTATACCGGGACAGGGCTCTAGGCTACACCTTC
TRBJ2-1	TRBD2	TRBV9	-	CASSVVAGGPVNEQFF	TGTGCCAGCAGCGTAGTAGCGGGGGGGCCAGTCAATGAGCAGTTCTTC
TRBJ1-4	-	TRBV7-8	-	CASSYRRSDEKLFF	TGTGCCAGCAGCTACAGGCGTTCGGATGAAAAACTGTTTTTT
TRBJ1-2	-	TRBV14	-	CASSPDTYYGYTF	TGTGCCAGCAGCCCGGACACTTACTATGGCTACACCTTC
TRBJ2-7	TRBD1	TRBV11-2	-	CASSFGTGLYEQYF	TGTGCCAGCAGCTTTGGGACAGGACTCTACGAGCAGTACTTC
TRBJ2-2	TRBD1	TRBV10-3	-	CAITVTGVNTGELFF	TGTGCCATCACTGTGACAGGGGTCAACACCGGGGAGCTGTTTTTT
TRBJ1-5	-	TRBV18	-	CASSPTGLEPQHF	TGTGCCAGCTCACCCACAGGCCTTGAGCCCCAGCATTTT
TRBJ1-2	TRBD1	TRBV7-9	-	CASSLMGLTGGYTF	TGTGCCAGCAGCCTTATGGGTCTGACAGGGGGCTACACCTTC
TRBJ1-2	-	TRBV6-5	-	CASSYNSHYGYTF	TGTGCCAGCAGTTATAACAGTCACTATGGCTACACCTTC
TRBJ1-4	-	TRBV11-2	-	CASSPRRGTNEKLFF	TGTGCCAGCAGCCCTCGACGGGGAACTAATGAAAAACTGTTTTTT
TRBJ2-7	TRBD2	TRBV7-9	-	CASSLVERGAYEQYF	TGTGCCAGCAGCTTAGTGGAGCGGGGGGCCTACGAGCAGTACTTC
TRBJ1-1	-	TRBV18	-	CASSPGSTEAFF	TGTGCCAGCTCACCGGGGAGTACTGAAGCTTTCTTT
TRBJ1-1	TRBD1	TRBV5-4	once	CASSDQGADTEAFF	TGTGCCAGCAGCGACCAGGGGGCGGACACTGAAGCTTTCTTT
TRBJ1-3	TRBD1	TRBV5-1	-	CASSARTGSGNTIYF	TGCGCCAGCAGCGCGCGGACAGGGTCTGGAAACACCATATATTTT
TRBJ2-1	-	TRBV9	-	CASSPAGSSYNEQFF	TGTGCCAGCAGCCCGGCGGGGAGCTCCTACAATGAGCAGTTCTTC
TRBJ2-7	TRBD2	TRBV7-7	-	CASSPGPGLAGDPYEQYF	TGTGCCAGCAGCCCCGGACCGGGACTAGCGGGGGATCCCTACGAGCAGTACTTC
TRBJ2-7	-	TRBV12-3/TRBV12-4	once	CASSSFYEQYF	TGTGCCAGCTCCTCGTTCTACGAGCAGTACTTC